The subject of this entry is one T cell receptor (beta chain). The record originates from a study of control samples from healthy donors and cancer patients. The repertoire was sequenced with immunoSEQ multiplex PCR; TCRdb's copy has only in-frame clones and lacks some. The top ten clones hold about 2.8% of a sample with around 53,000 clones, about 86% of them seen once. The sequencing sample was made of PBMCs. This TCR was sampled from a woman in her forties or fifties with lung cancer.

The DNA of the CDR3 is TGTGCCAGCAGCTTACTTGCGGGGAACTACGAGCAGTACTTC. It translates to CASSLLAGNYEQYF. This chain uses TRBV7-9 with TRBJ2-7; D perhaps matches TRBD2 (6 bases). With 2 bases removed from V and 3 bases from J, the gap between germline ends came to 11 bases. The CDR3 consists of 14 residues. CDR1 and CDR2 (germline): SEHNR, FQNEAQ (reference sequence).